These 27 T cell receptor beta chains came from one sample sequenced in a study of siplizumab effects on memory and regulatory T cells. Repertoires were generated with immunoSEQ multiplex PCR, while TCRdb's copy carries only in-frame clones and drops some. The sample consists of over 85,000 clones, under 95% of them appearing once. The sequenced sample was CD8+ T cells sorted from blood. Every receptor here comes from a human donor in good health.

This clone was detected a few times. The rearrangement joins TRBV12-5 to TRBJ1-2, with TRBD1 as a possible D gene (6 bases). V lost 7 bases, J lost 8 bases, and 11 bases lay in between. CDR1 and CDR2 (germline): LGHNT, FRNRAP. This CDR3 comprises 11 residues. CDR3 nucleotide sequence: TGTGCTAGTGCAACAGGGTACGGCTACACCTTC. Its protein product is CASATGYGYTF.

The V gene is TRBV12-5, the J gene TRBJ1-5; unclear D gene. Germline V gene lookup returns CDR1 LGHNT and CDR2 FRNRAP. The CDR3 runs 14 residues. V was shortened by 7 bases and J by 5 bases, with 15 bases between the two germline ends. This chain's CDR3 is CASAPGGNDQPQHF. The CDR3 DNA is TGTGCTAGTGCCCCCGGCGGCAACGATCAGCCCCAGCATTTT.

This chain joins TRBV7-9 and TRBJ1-2; TRBD1 aligns across 8 bases. The ends lost 4 bases at V and 0 bases at J; junction bases unmatched: 4. This CDR3 comprises 15 residues. Germline values: CDR1 SEHNR, CDR2 FQNEAQ (reference sequence). DNA for the CDR3: TGTGCCAGCAGCTACGGACAGGGAGCTAACTATGGCTACACCTTC. Translating gives CASSYGQGANYGYTF.

This chain links TRBV18 with TRBJ2-5, with a weak D call TRBD1 (6 bases). Trimming removed 4 bases at V and 0 bases at J, with 18 bases between. CDR1 is KGHSH, CDR2 LQKENI, per germline. The CDR3 is 17 amino acids. The CDR3 DNA reads TGTGCCAGCTCACGCGAGATCCAGAACAGGGACCAAGAGACCCAGTACTTC. Its protein is CASSREIQNRDQETQYF.

This clone was seen just once. The chain links TRBV5-1 to TRBJ2-5; 7 positions match TRBD1. The J call may not be correct, given that the DNA end is closer to TRBJ2-7. CDR3 size: 15 residues. Germline-derived CDR1 and CDR2 are SGHRS and YFSETQ. CDR3 nucleotide sequence: TGCGCCAGCAGCTCCACACCGGGACAGACCTACGAGCAGTACTTC. It is translated as CASSSTPGQTYEQYF.

The rearrangement uses TRBV7-9 and TRBJ2-2; perhaps TRBD2 as D (5 bases). The CDR3 totals 16 residues. In germline, CDR1 is SEHNR, CDR2 FQNEAQ (reference sequence). Trimming pared 4 bases from V and 2 bases from J, leaving 14 bases between. The chain's CDR3 is CASSSPLVKNTGELFF. The CDR3 DNA reads TGTGCCAGCAGCTCGCCACTAGTTAAAAACACCGGGGAGCTGTTTTTT. Full variable domain (outside the CDR3, taken from reference TRBV7-9 and TRBJ2-2): DTGVSQNPRHKITKRGQNVTFRCDPISEHNRLYWYRQTLGQGPEFLTYFQNEAQLEKSRLLSDRFSAERPKGSFSTLEIQRTEQGDSAMYLCASSSPLVKNTGELFFGEGSRLTVL.

This clone occurred once. The genes are TRBV4-2 and TRBJ1-6, with TRBD1 matching over 7 bases. This CDR3 contains 21 residues. Germline V gene sequence: CDR1 LGHNA, CDR2 YNFKEQ. V lost 4 bases and J lost 0; bases outside the gene matches: 18. The CDR3: CASSPSYRDSYRSSYNSPLHF. CDR3 DNA sequence: TGTGCCAGCAGCCCAAGTTACCGGGACAGTTACCGAAGCTCCTATAATTCACCCCTCCACTTT.

The genes are TRBV7-9 and TRBJ1-4; D gene ambiguous. Trimming took off 2 bases at V and 5 bases at J, with 0 bases between the two ends. Germline CDR1 reads SEHNR; CDR2 reads FQNEAQ (reference sequence). CDR3 length: 11 amino acids. The CDR3 DNA follows: TGTGCCAGCAGCTTAAATGAAAAACTGTTTTTT. Protein sequence: CASSLNEKLFF.

J is TRBJ2-5 and V is TRBV29-1; TRBD1 aligns across 7 bases. V dropped 6 bases and J dropped 4; count of bases not matched to a gene: 20. In germline, CDR1 is SQVTM, CDR2 ANQGSEA. The CDR3 totals 17 residues. CDR3 bases: TGCAGCGTCCAGGACAGGTCTTCGCTTAAGGTAGGAGAGACCCAGTACTTC. Protein: CSVQDRSSLKVGETQYF.

The CDR3 DNA sequence: TGTGCCAGTAGTGTATCAGGGGGCGACACTGAAGCTTTCTTT. As protein: CASSVSGGDTEAFF. The V call is TRBV19, the J call TRBJ1-1; 8 bases align to TRBD1. The V segment lost 5 bases and the J segment 3 bases; nucleotides outside the gene matches: 5. The CDR3 runs 14 residues. The germline V gene encodes CDR1 LNHDA and CDR2 SQIVND (reference sequence).

This chain connects TRBV30 to TRBJ2-1, with TRBD2 identical over 13 bases. With V trimmed by 3 bases and J by 9 bases, 8 bases remained unmatched. The CDR3 covers 15 residues. CDR1 GTSNPN and CDR2 SVGIG come from the germline V gene (reference sequence). The CDR3 DNA reads TGTGCCTGGAGCGGACTAGCGGGAGAGTTCGGTGAGCAGTTCTTC. This codes for CAWSGLAGEFGEQFF.

The gene calls are TRBV15 and TRBJ2-3; D may be TRBD1 (5 bases). CDR1 is LNHNV, CDR2 YYDKDF, per germline (reference sequence). This CDR3 has 15 residues. Between the trimmed V and J ends, which lost 0 bases and 0 bases, there was a span of 7 bases. CDR3 sequence: CATSRDPGSTDTQYF. Here the CDR3 DNA reads TGTGCCACCAGCAGAGATCCAGGGAGCACAGATACGCAGTATTTT.

The gene calls are TRBV6-1 and TRBJ1-1; D perhaps matches TRBD1 (6 bases). V lost 1 base to trimming and J lost 4 bases, with 13 bases between them. The CDR3 consists of 15 residues. Germline lookup yields CDR1 MNHNS and CDR2 SASEGT. The CDR3: CASSEVGGAGTEAFF. The CDR3 DNA follows: TGTGCCAGCAGTGAAGTCGGGGGCGCGGGCACTGAAGCTTTCTTT.

CDR3 sequence reads: CASSSSTLLFNEQFF. The CDR3 nucleotides read TGTGCCAGCAGCTCTAGCACCCTCTTGTTTAATGAGCAGTTCTTC. The chain has TRBV9 and TRBJ2-1; perhaps TRBD2 as D (5 bases). The CDR3 runs to 15 residues. Germline CDR1 SGDLS, CDR2 YYNGEE. Trimming took 4 bases from V and 7 from J, leaving 18 bases between them.

V usage is TRBV7-6 and J usage is TRBJ2-7, with 9 bases fitting TRBD2. The CDR3 totals 14 residues. The junction had 1 base not matched to a gene; V was cut back by 1 base and J by 3 bases. Looked up from germline, CDR1 is SGHVS and CDR2 is FNYEAQ. The DNA for the CDR3 is TGTGCCAGCAGCTTAGGTAGCGGGGGCTACGAGCAGTACTTC. It yields the protein CASSLGSGGYEQYF.

The chain has TRBV27 and TRBJ1-1; 7 bases are shared with TRBD1. Trimming at V came to 7 bases and at J to 0 bases, leaving 8 bases not matched to a gene. From germline, CDR1 is MNHEY and CDR2 SMNVEV (reference sequence). The CDR3 consists of 15 residues. The CDR3 DNA sequence: TGTGCCAGCATTGGGCTGGGACAGATGAACACTGAAGCTTTCTTT. The encoded protein is CASIGLGQMNTEAFF.

The chain uses TRBV30 and TRBJ2-3, with D hard to call. The V gene's germline CDR1 is GTSNPN and CDR2 SVGIG (reference sequence). The CDR3 loop spans 15 amino acids. Trimming pared 0 bases from V and 0 bases from J, leaving 10 bases between. The DNA for the CDR3 is TGTGCCTGGAGTGTAGTCAGCTTTAGCACAGATACGCAGTATTTT. Translating gives CAWSVVSFSTDTQYF.

With regard to this clone: At one of its ends the junction is not consistent with the germline gene, which may arise from a read error. Additional DNA sequences in this sample encode the identical CDR3. The V call is TRBV15, the J call TRBJ1-4, with D hard to call. This CDR3 region has 16 residues. Germline loops: CDR1 LNHNV, CDR2 YYDKDF (reference sequence). The CDR3 coding sequence is TGTGCCACCAGCAGAGATCGGAGTGCAACTAATGAAAAGCTGTTTTTT. This translates into CATSRDRSATNEKLFF.

This chain uses TRBV11-3 with TRBJ2-3; the match to TRBD1 covers 8 bases. From germline, CDR1 is SGHNT and CDR2 YENEEA. V was clipped by 5 bases and J by 1 base; unmatched bases: 5. This CDR3 has 15 residues. The CDR3 spells CASSPQGAGTDTQYF. CDR3 in DNA: TGTGCCAGCAGCCCGCAGGGGGCGGGCACAGATACGCAGTATTTT.

The chain carries TRBV7-2 and TRBJ1-2, with 11 nucleotides matching TRBD1. V shed 4 bases, J shed 4 bases, and the junction held 8 bases outside the gene matches. Per the germline V gene, CDR1 is SGHTA and CDR2 is FQGNSA. The CDR3 has 16 amino acids. This CDR3 reads CASSWPLGQGVYGYTF. In DNA form, the CDR3 reads TGTGCCAGCAGCTGGCCTTTGGGACAGGGGGTCTATGGCTACACCTTC.

This chain links TRBV2 with TRBJ2-1; 8 bases agree with TRBD2. This CDR3 has 15 residues. In germline, CDR1 is SNHLY, CDR2 FYNNEI. J gave up 0 bases and V 10 bases, and 8 bases lay outside the gene matches. Here the CDR3 DNA reads TGTGCCATTACTAGCGGCCCAAGCTCCTACAATGAGCAGTTCTTC. The encoded protein is CAITSGPSSYNEQFF.

As DNA, the CDR3 is TGTGCCAGCAGCTTCGACAGGGGATGGGAAGAGACCCAGTACTTC. This translates into CASSFDRGWEETQYF. The V call is TRBV11-3, the J call TRBJ2-5; 8 bases are a match to TRBD1. The ends lost 3 bases at V and 3 bases at J; junction bases unmatched: 6. Per the germline V gene, CDR1 is SGHNT and CDR2 is YENEEA. The CDR3 is made up of 15 amino acids.

The CDR3 region is CASSIRRDASTDTQYF. DNA of the CDR3: TGTGCCAGTAGTATACGCAGAGACGCTAGCACAGATACGCAGTATTTT. V usage is TRBV19 and J usage is TRBJ2-3; D gene uncertain. The V end was cut by 2 bases, the J end by 0 bases, with 12 bases between. Germline V gene data show CDR1 as LNHDA and CDR2 as SQIVND (reference sequence). There are 16 residues in the CDR3.

This chain connects TRBV9 to TRBJ2-5, with 8 bases matching TRBD1. The CDR3 loop spans 15 amino acids. J gave up 4 bases and V 3 bases, and 8 bases lay outside the gene matches. In germline, CDR1 is SGDLS, CDR2 YYNGEE. The CDR3 DNA reads as TGTGCCAGCAGCGAGACGAACGGACAGGGAGAGACCCAGTACTTC. Protein: CASSETNGQGETQYF.

The gene calls are TRBV19 and TRBJ2-3, with TRBD2 identical over 7 bases. Germline CDR1 and CDR2: LNHDA and SQIVND (reference sequence). Germline trimming cut 3 bases from V and 1 base from J; bases unmatched to any gene: 7. The CDR3 length is 16 residues. The CDR3: CASSINREEGTDTQYF. CDR3 DNA sequence: TGTGCCAGTAGTATTAACCGGGAGGAGGGCACAGATACGCAGTATTTT. Full variable domain (rest looked up from reference TRBV19 and TRBJ2-3): DGGITQSPKYLFRKEGQNVTLSCEQNLNHDAMYWYRQDPGQGLRLIYYSQIVNDFQKGDIAEGYSVSREKKESFPLTVTSAQKNPTAFYLCASSINREEGTDTQYFGPGTRLTVL.

V is TRBV10-2 and J is TRBJ2-5; TRBD1 is a possible D gene (6 bases). This CDR3 comprises 13 residues. V was pared by 7 bases and J by 5 bases, with 14 bases between. Germline V CDR1 and CDR2: WSHSY, SAAADI. CDR3 bases: TGCGCCAGCAAAAGGGGGAAAGGGGAGACCCAGTACTTC. Protein sequence: CASKRGKGETQYF.

As concerns this clone: The junction and the germline gene differ at one end; a read error may be behind it. This chain uses TRBV7-3 with TRBJ2-1; weak D call: TRBD2 (5 bases). The CDR3 contains 14 residues. Germline V gene sequence: CDR1 SGHTA, CDR2 FQGTGA. The CDR3 bases are TGTGCCAGCAGCTTAATGGACTCCGACAATGAGCAGTTCTTC. Protein sequence: CASSLMDSDNEQFF.